Below, 19 T cell receptor beta chains from the same sample are listed, as sequenced in a study of blood T cell repertoires in COVID-19. Profiling relied on immunoSEQ multiplex PCR, and the TCRdb table lists in-frame clones only, not all of them. The sample shows around 340,000 clones, 86% of them seen only once. The sequencing input was peripheral blood. Receptors were obtained from a woman aged 60 to 75 with COVID-19, enrolled during active disease.

V usage is TRBV19 and J usage is TRBJ1-1; unclear D gene. The CDR3 spans 15 residues. V was pared by 1 base and J by 4 bases, with 13 bases between. Germline CDR1 LNHDA, CDR2 SQIVND (reference sequence). CDR3 sequence reads: CASSIGGLGGTEAFF. The CDR3, as DNA: TGTGCCAGTAGTATAGGTGGCCTAGGAGGCACTGAAGCTTTCTTT. Full variable domain (outside the CDR3, taken from reference TRBV19 and TRBJ1-1): DGGITQSPKYLFRKEGQNVTLSCEQNLNHDAMYWYRQDPGQGLRLIYYSQIVNDFQKGDIAEGYSVSREKKESFPLTVTSAQKNPTAFYLCASSIGGLGGTEAFFGQGTRLTVV.

CDR3 DNA: TGTGCCAGCAGCCTGCCCTGGGACAGCGGCTACACCTTC. It codes for CASSLPWDSGYTF. The chain uses TRBV5-4 and TRBJ1-2, with 7 bases lining up with TRBD1. The CDR3 totals 13 residues. Germline V gives CDR1 SGHNT, CDR2 YYREEE (reference sequence). Trimming took 4 bases from V and 8 from J; bases not matched to a gene: 8.

The chain carries TRBV6-5 and TRBJ1-1; D gene ambiguous. V gave up 4 bases and J gave up 5 bases, with 8 bases separating them. Germline CDR1 and CDR2: MNHEY and SVGAGI. This CDR3 is built from 12 residues. This CDR3 reads CASSSPGTEAFF. The CDR3 DNA follows: TGTGCCAGCAGTTCCCCGGGGACTGAAGCTTTCTTT.

This sequence joins TRBV6-2 or TRBV6-3 and TRBJ2-2; a possible D gene is TRBD2 (6 bases). The CDR3 runs 16 residues. The germline V gene has CDR1 MNHEY and CDR2 SVGEGT. Trimming took off 0 bases at V and 6 bases at J, with 14 bases between the two ends. The CDR3 DNA follows: TGTGCCAGCAGTTACTCTGGCGGGGCCCTCCCCGGGGAGCTGTTTTTT. It yields the protein CASSYSGGALPGELFF.

V gene TRBV9 combines with J gene TRBJ2-5; 9 bases are a match to TRBD1. The CDR3 runs 14 residues. CDR1 is SGDLS, CDR2 YYNGEE, per germline. The junction had 7 bases not matched to a gene; V was cut back by 4 bases and J by 6 bases. In nucleotides, the CDR3 is TGTGCCAGCAGCTCACAGGGGGCGCAGAAGACCCAGTACTTC. Protein product: CASSSQGAQKTQYF.

V usage is TRBV7-3 and J usage is TRBJ1-1, with D possibly matching TRBD1 (5 bases). V was cut by 4 bases and J by 11 bases, with 20 bases left in between. The CDR3 is 14 amino acids. Germline V gene sequence: CDR1 SGHTA, CDR2 FQGTGA. CDR3 DNA: TGTGCCAGCAGCTCCGGGACCGTCGGGGGATCCGCTTTCTTT. Its translation is CASSSGTVGGSAFF.

This sequence joins TRBV6-4 and TRBJ1-4; 8 nucleotides match TRBD1. The germline gives CDR1 MRHNA, CDR2 SNTAGT. The CDR3 extends over 14 amino acids. The V gene end was trimmed by 6 bases and the J gene end by 6 bases; junction bases not matched to a gene: 6. CDR3 DNA: TGTGCCAGCAGCTCGGGACAGGCTGATGAAAAACTGTTTTTT. Amino acid sequence: CASSSGQADEKLFF.

The chain recombines TRBV6-5 with TRBJ2-7, with 10 bases matching TRBD2. The CDR3 has 14 residues. In germline, CDR1 is MNHEY, CDR2 SVGAGI. With 8 bases clipped from V and 3 bases from J, the junction kept 7 bases outside the gene matches. CDR3 DNA: TGTGCCAGCTGGATAGCGGGGGGTTTCTACGAGCAGTACTTC. Amino acid sequence: CASWIAGGFYEQYF.

The rearrangement uses TRBV5-1 and TRBJ2-5, with 16 bases lining up with TRBD2. Germline lookup yields CDR1 SGHRS and CDR2 YFSETQ. The CDR3 totals 16 residues. With V trimmed by 3 bases and J by 5 bases, 4 bases remained unmatched. This chain's CDR3 is CASSSGTSGGAETQYF. The CDR3 DNA reads TGCGCCAGCAGCTCCGGGACTAGCGGGGGGGCGGAGACCCAGTACTTC.

The chain links TRBV18 to TRBJ2-3, with a weak D call TRBD1 (5 bases). The CDR3 runs 16 residues. Germline CDR1 reads KGHSH; CDR2 reads LQKENI. V was clipped by 4 bases and J by 4 bases, with 18 bases between them. As DNA, the CDR3 is TGTGCCAGCTCACTAGGGGCAGGCGGATTCCCAGATACGCAGTATTTT. Translated: CASSLGAGGFPDTQYF. The variable domain in full, completed from reference TRBV18 and TRBJ2-3, reads NAGVMQNPRHLVRRRGQEARLRCSPMKGHSHVYWYRQLPEEGLKFMVYLQKENIIDESGMPKERFSAEFPKEGPSILRIQQVVRGDSAAYFCASSLGAGGFPDTQYFGPGTRLTVL.

The rearrangement joins TRBV30 to TRBJ2-5; TRBD1 aligns across 10 bases. V gave up 3 bases and J gave up 2 bases; unmatched junction bases: 3. Germline lookup yields CDR1 GTSNPN and CDR2 SVGIG (reference sequence). There are 14 residues in the CDR3. The CDR3: CAWRDRGIQETQYF. DNA of the CDR3: TGTGCCTGGAGGGACAGGGGGATTCAAGAGACCCAGTACTTC. The complete variable domain, with remaining parts taken from reference TRBV30 and TRBJ2-5, reads SQTIHQWPATLVQPVGSPLSLECTVEGTSNPNLYWYRQAAGRGLQLLFYSVGIGQISSEVPQNLSASRPQDRQFILSSKKLLLSDSGFYLCAWRDRGIQETQYFGPGTRLLVL.

The gene calls are TRBV6-6 and TRBJ1-5; D is perhaps TRBD1 (5 bases). The CDR3 sequence is 13 residues long. V was clipped by 6 bases and J by 7 bases, with 13 bases between them. Germline V gene lookup returns CDR1 MNHNY and CDR2 SVGAGI (reference sequence). The chain's CDR3 is CASRDWGDQPQHF. In DNA form, the CDR3 reads TGTGCCAGCAGAGACTGGGGGGACCAGCCCCAGCATTTT.

The V and J genes are TRBV19 and TRBJ1-2; 11 bases match TRBD1. Per the germline V gene, CDR1 is LNHDA and CDR2 is SQIVND (reference sequence). J gave up 4 bases and V 5 bases, and 3 bases lay outside the gene matches. The CDR3 is 14 amino acids. CDR3 in amino acids: CASSEDRGPYGYTF. The CDR3 region has the DNA TGTGCCAGTAGTGAGGACAGGGGGCCCTATGGCTACACCTTC.

Comment on this clone: Different DNA sequences within this sample yield the same CDR3. The gene calls are TRBV6-5 and TRBJ2-7, with D perhaps TRBD1 (5 bases). Germline V gene data show CDR1 as MNHEY and CDR2 as SVGAGI. CDR3 size: 14 residues. Between the trimmed V and J ends, which lost 2 bases and 0 bases, there was a span of 8 bases. The CDR3 DNA follows: TGTGCCAGCAGTTACCTTGACAGCTCCTACGAGCAGTACTTC. Encoded protein: CASSYLDSSYEQYF.

The chain employs TRBV10-3 and TRBJ1-3; D not resolved. CDR3 length equals 14 residues. Germline-derived CDR1 and CDR2 are ENHRY and SYGVKD. Trimming stripped 3 bases from V and 1 base from J, with 7 bases between. CDR3 bases: TGTGCCATCAGTGAAACACCTTCTGGAAACACCATATATTTT. This codes for CAISETPSGNTIYF.

This chain uses TRBV7-8 with TRBJ1-4; TRBD1 is a possible D gene (5 bases). Germline CDR1 and CDR2: SGHVS and FQNEAQ. Trimming shortened V by 2 bases and J by 1 base, and 14 bases separated the two germline ends. CDR3 length equals 17 residues. CDR3 in amino acids: CASSLWRGTGTNEKLFF. In DNA, the CDR3 is TGTGCCAGCAGCTTATGGAGGGGCACGGGAACTAATGAAAAACTGTTTTTT.

The chain carries TRBV6-5 and TRBJ1-1; 9 bases line up with TRBD1. Per germline, CDR1 MNHEY and CDR2 SVGAGI. The V gene end was trimmed by 6 bases and the J gene end by 5 bases; junction bases not matched to a gene: 10. The CDR3 covers 15 residues. The CDR3 region is CASSRGQGLVTEAFF. In DNA form, the CDR3 reads TGTGCCAGCAGCCGGGGACAGGGACTTGTAACTGAAGCTTTCTTT.

This clone was seen a single time. The chain has TRBV5-1 and TRBJ2-5; maybe TRBD1 (6 bases). Germline V CDR1 and CDR2: SGHRS, YFSETQ. V was trimmed by 0 bases and J by 9 bases, leaving 6 bases between them. CDR3 size: 11 residues. The CDR3 DNA reads as TGCGCCAGCAGCTTGGAGGGGGCCCAGTACTTC. It is translated as CASSLEGAQYF.

The chain carries TRBV4-3 and TRBJ2-1, with D possibly TRBD1 on 6 matching bases. The CDR3 totals 13 residues. CDR1 is LGHNA and CDR2 is YSLEER in the germline V gene. V lost 0 bases to trimming and J lost 16 bases, with 16 bases between them. Here the CDR3 reads CASSQEQGTTQFF. The DNA for the CDR3 is TGCGCCAGCAGCCAAGAACAGGGAACTACCCAATTCTTC.